This T cell receptor (beta chain) was recorded in a study of blood T cell repertoires in COVID-19. The CDR3 totals 13 residues. The V gene lost 2 bases and the J gene lost 2 bases, with 3 bases spanning the gap. Authors' methods: Nucleated cell number was recorded as an estimate derived from reference gene primer amplification. Here immunoSEQ multiplex PCR was the method, and the copy in TCRdb shows in-frame clones only, minus some. V and J calls plus clone size are reproduced from that table; the DNA served to infer D and trimming. Among tens of thousands of clones listed, roughly 91% were seen once.

The source material was peripheral blood. This sequence originates from a man between 65 and 79 years old with active COVID-19. The gene calls are TRBV12-3 or TRBV12-4 and TRBJ2-2, with no clear D. CDR3 loop: CASSLTNTGELFF. The CDR3 DNA reads TGTGCCAGCAGTTTAACAAACACCGGGGAGCTGTTTTTT.